These 2 T cell receptor beta chains were all obtained from the same sample, sequenced in a study of CXCR3-negative and CXCR3-positive naive CD8 T cells. The authors prepared UMI-labeled TRB cDNA libraries by 5' RACE. TCRdb re-called the 5' RACE reads; every CDR3 protein appears as one record, without DNA. This listing includes about 40,000 distinct CDR3 sequences. Sequenced sample: memory CD8+ T cells from blood. The source is a human donor in good health. Some clones in this sample may be carry-over from other donors' samples.

Frequency places this clonotype as medium-sized (0.01 to 0.1%). V is TRBV28 and J is TRBJ2-5; TCRdb picks TRBD1, but there is no DNA to check that call. The CDR3 is 16 residues long. CDR1 MDHEN and CDR2 SYDVKM come from the germline V gene. The CDR3 loop is CASSVTPTESQETQYF.

The chain uses TRBV15 and TRBJ2-7; TCRdb picks TRBD2, but there is no DNA to check that call. This CDR3 spans 17 amino acids. Germline V gives CDR1 LNHNV, CDR2 YYDKDF (reference sequence). The CDR3 loop reads CATSRPSWTADRYEQYF.